This T cell receptor (beta chain) was observed in a study of cytomegalovirus exposure and HLA in healthy donors. General study points: In vitro, three CMV-associated chains proved specific for CMV antigens.

As regards this clone: The target antigen is unknown. Other DNA sequences within the sample encode an identical CDR3.

V was pared by 0 bases and J by 3 bases, with 1 base of the junction left unmatched. The CDR3 has 14 residues. The V gene's germline CDR1 is SGDLS and CDR2 YYNGEE. The PCR used 60 Vbeta and 13 Jbeta primers. Clones were sequenced by immunoSEQ multiplex PCR, and TCRdb holds only the in-frame ones, with some missing. In the table there are 200,000 or so clones, approximately 80% of which are singletons. The V and J genes are TRBV9 and TRBJ2-5, with 8 bases fitting TRBD2. The sequenced material came from PBMCs. This receptor was identified in a woman aged 18 to 35 in good health and CMV-seropositive. CDR3 amino acids: CASSVGGLEETQYF. The CDR3 nucleotides read TGTGCCAGCAGCGTAGGGGGACTAGAAGAGACCCAGTACTTC.